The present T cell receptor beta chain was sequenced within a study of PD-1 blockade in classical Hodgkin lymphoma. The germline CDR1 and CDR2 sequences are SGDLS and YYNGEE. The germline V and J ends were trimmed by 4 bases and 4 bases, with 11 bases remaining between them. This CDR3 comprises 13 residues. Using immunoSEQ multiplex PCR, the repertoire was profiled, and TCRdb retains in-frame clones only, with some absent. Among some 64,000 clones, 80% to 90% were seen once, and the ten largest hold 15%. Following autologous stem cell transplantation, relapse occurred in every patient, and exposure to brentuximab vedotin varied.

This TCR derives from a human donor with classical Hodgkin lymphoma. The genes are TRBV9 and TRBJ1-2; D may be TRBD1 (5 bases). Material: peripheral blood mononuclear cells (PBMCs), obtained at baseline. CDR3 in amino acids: CASSPRQSYGYTF. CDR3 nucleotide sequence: TGTGCCAGCAGCCCCCGACAGTCCTATGGCTACACCTTC.